This TCR beta chain was recorded in a study of T cell responses to AZD1222 COVID-19 vaccine. The V gene lost 4 bases and the J gene lost 2 bases, with 17 bases spanning the gap. Germline V gene lookup returns CDR1 LGHDT and CDR2 YNNKEL (reference sequence). The CDR3 spans 16 residues. Only in-frame clones appear in the TCRdb table, and some are missing; sequencing was by immunoSEQ multiplex PCR. The sample contains roughly 200,000 clones, 80% to 95% of which appear only once. The chain joins TRBV3-1 (or the pseudogene TRBV3-2) to TRBJ2-5; D remains unclear. Here the sequenced sample was peripheral blood, taken 28 days after the second AZD1222 dose. This TCR came from an adult who received the AZD1222 COVID-19 vaccine. This CDR3 is CASSRPLDKRQETQYF. CDR3 nucleotides: TGTGCCAGCAGCCGACCCCTTGACAAGCGACAAGAGACCCAGTACTTC.